The 18 T cell receptor beta chains given below trace back to one sample, sequenced in a study of CD8 T cells in ankylosing spondylitis. These TCRs are of unknown antigen specificity. MiXCR, run by TCRdb on the 5' RACE reads, gives a single entry per CDR3 protein. The sample has 220,000 or so distinct CDR3 sequences; around 16% are singletons. Findings of the study overall: Several highly homologous variants made up a TCR beta motif that seemed to typify ankylosing spondylitis blood.

The sequenced sample consisted of blood, either unsorted or a sorted T cell fraction (not recorded which). The receptors were gathered from a male donor with ankylosing spondylitis.

The chain is built from TRBV9 and TRBJ1-2; weak D call: TRBD1 (5 bases). The CDR3 consists of 17 residues. CDR1 is SGDLS, CDR2 YYNGEE, per germline. The V and J ends lost 0 bases and 2 bases respectively, with 17 bases between them. Here the CDR3 reads CASSVDIKSGKNYGYTF. CDR3 coding DNA: TGTGCCAGCAGCGTAGACATCAAATCAGGGAAAAACTATGGCTACACCTTC.

V and J are TRBV7-9 and TRBJ2-3; D ambiguous. The germline V gene encodes CDR1 SEHNR and CDR2 FQNEAQ (reference sequence). The CDR3 covers 16 residues. Trimming cost V 6 bases and J 0 bases, with 16 bases left between them. The CDR3 region is CASSSPSLGSTDTQYF. The CDR3 coding sequence is TGTGCCAGCAGTTCCCCTTCCCTCGGCAGCACAGATACGCAGTATTTT.

This chain links TRBV9 with TRBJ1-2; D unresolved. CDR1 is SGDLS, CDR2 YYNGEE, per germline. V was shortened by 0 bases and J by 2 bases, with 11 bases between the two germline ends. CDR3 length equals 15 residues. The CDR3 nucleotides read TGTGCCAGCAGCGTAGATCACAATAGGAACTATGGCTACACCTTC. This gives the protein CASSVDHNRNYGYTF.

In this sample, this clonotype turned up a few times. The rearrangement links TRBV29-1 to TRBJ2-1; possibly TRBD1 for D (5 bases). The CDR3 runs 15 residues. Germline values: CDR1 SQVTM, CDR2 ANQGSEA. With 7 bases removed from V and 0 bases from J, the gap between germline ends came to 16 bases. Here the CDR3 reads CSGWTRRSSYNEQFF. CDR3 sequence (DNA): TGCAGCGGTTGGACACGAAGGAGCTCCTACAATGAGCAGTTCTTC.

In its sample, this clonotype was seen many times. The chain uses TRBV4-1 and TRBJ2-1; D is uncertain. CDR1 is MGHRA and CDR2 is YSYEKL in the germline V gene. Trimming shortened V by 1 base and J by 7 bases, and 2 bases separated the two germline ends. This CDR3 is 11 amino acids long. The CDR3 DNA is TGCGCCAGCAGCCAAGGGAATGAGCAGTTCTTC. Its protein is CASSQGNEQFF.

This clonotype was counted at least ten times. This chain connects TRBV11-3 to TRBJ2-7, with no clear D. Looked up from germline, CDR1 is SGHNT and CDR2 is YENEEA. The V gene lost 4 bases and the J gene lost 4 bases, with 14 bases spanning the gap. The CDR3 spans 14 residues. The CDR3 protein is CASSSGQAPYEQYF. In nucleotides, the CDR3 is TGTGCCAGCAGCTCAGGTCAGGCACCTTACGAGCAGTACTTC.

The chain joins TRBV5-5 to TRBJ2-7, with 10 bases matching TRBD1. This CDR3 comprises 15 residues. CDR1 and CDR2 from the germline V gene are SGHKS and YYEKEE (reference sequence). V lost 2 bases, J lost 3 bases, and 5 bases stayed unmatched. The DNA of the CDR3 is TGTGCCAGCAGCTTTTATTGGACAGGGGGCTACGAGCAGTACTTC. Translating gives CASSFYWTGGYEQYF.

A few counts support this clonotype. The J gene is TRBJ1-1, the V gene TRBV4-1; D uncertain. CDR3 size: 14 residues. Germline loops: CDR1 MGHRA, CDR2 YSYEKL. Trimming stripped 4 bases from V and 4 bases from J, with 13 bases between. The chain's CDR3 is CASSLPMGSTEAFF. CDR3 nucleotides: TGCGCCAGCAGCCTTCCGATGGGGAGCACTGAAGCTTTCTTT.

This clonotype turned up a few times. The chain has TRBV27 and TRBJ2-1, with D perhaps TRBD1 (6 bases). From germline, CDR1 is MNHEY and CDR2 SMNVEV (reference sequence). The CDR3 has 14 residues. With 6 bases removed from V and 3 bases from J, the gap between germline ends came to 12 bases. CDR3 bases: TGTGCCAGCAGCTGGGGGCAGTTCTACAATGAGCAGTTCTTC. Protein product: CASSWGQFYNEQFF.

This clonotype was recorded many times. The V gene is TRBV5-1, the J gene TRBJ2-1, with a possible D match to TRBD2 (6 bases). CDR3 length: 13 residues. The V and J ends lost 4 bases and 9 bases respectively, with 14 bases between them. Germline CDR1 is SGHRS and CDR2 is YFSETQ. The CDR3 spells CASSVGSPGEQFF. For the CDR3, the DNA is TGCGCCAGCAGCGTCGGGAGCCCTGGTGAGCAGTTCTTC.

This clonotype was counted a few times. V usage is TRBV4-1 and J usage is TRBJ2-3, with 11 positions matching TRBD2. The junction had 7 bases not matched to a gene; V was cut back by 0 bases and J by 5 bases. Germline lookup yields CDR1 MGHRA and CDR2 YSYEKL. The CDR3 loop spans 17 amino acids. The CDR3 loop reads CASSQEMRLAGQDTQYF. CDR3 bases: TGCGCCAGCAGCCAAGAAATGCGACTAGCGGGACAAGATACGCAGTATTTT.

This clonotype was counted only a few times. V gene TRBV7-9 combines with J gene TRBJ2-1, with 8 bases matching TRBD2. This CDR3 has 15 amino acids. Losses at the gene ends were 1 base for V and 5 bases for J; bases not matched to a gene: 4. CDR1 and CDR2 (germline): SEHNR, FQNEAQ (reference sequence). The CDR3 protein is CASSLVAGGNNEQFF. The CDR3 nucleotides read TGTGCCAGCAGCTTAGTTGCGGGAGGAAACAATGAGCAGTTCTTC.

This clonotype appeared a few times. The rearrangement links TRBV27 to TRBJ2-7, with D perhaps matching TRBD1 (5 bases). Germline loops: CDR1 MNHEY, CDR2 SMNVEV (reference sequence). This CDR3 has 15 residues. The germline V and J ends were trimmed by 5 bases and 2 bases, with 16 bases remaining between them. The CDR3 reads CASSPQGAITYEQYF. The CDR3 DNA follows: TGTGCCAGCAGTCCCCAGGGTGCTATCACCTACGAGCAGTACTTC.

The V and J genes are TRBV18 and TRBJ2-7, with 12 positions matching TRBD2. In germline, CDR1 is KGHSH, CDR2 LQKENI. This CDR3 region has 16 residues. Trimming at V came to 2 bases and at J to 5 bases, leaving 7 bases not matched to a gene. The CDR3 spells CASSPWSSGRDDEQYF. In nucleotides, the CDR3 is TGTGCCAGCTCACCATGGTCTAGCGGGAGGGACGACGAGCAGTACTTC. The variable domain in full, with the rest retrieved from reference TRBV18 and TRBJ2-7, is NAGVMQNPRHLVRRRGQEARLRCSPMKGHSHVYWYRQLPEEGLKFMVYLQKENIIDESGMPKERFSAEFPKEGPSILRIQQVVRGDSAAYFCASSPWSSGRDDEQYFGPGTRLTVT.

The chain employs TRBV12-3 or TRBV12-4 and TRBJ2-5, with TRBD1 identical over 7 bases. Trimming at V came to 2 bases and at J to 5 bases, leaving 2 bases not matched to a gene. CDR3 size: 13 residues. CDR3 amino acids: CASSLSQGETQYF. In nucleotides, the CDR3 is TGTGCCAGCAGTTTATCACAGGGGGAGACCCAGTACTTC.

In its sample, this clonotype was seen a few times. The rearrangement uses TRBV4-2 and TRBJ1-3, with D perhaps matching TRBD1 (5 bases). The germline V gene encodes CDR1 LGHNA and CDR2 YNFKEQ. This CDR3 has 17 residues. V lost 3 bases, J lost 3 bases, and 18 bases lay in between. The CDR3 reads CASSQGEGLSFGNTIYF. CDR3 nucleotides: TGTGCCAGCAGCCAGGGGGAAGGGCTCTCCTTTGGAAACACCATATATTTT.

J is TRBJ2-7 and V is TRBV28; perhaps TRBD1 as D (6 bases). The CDR3 is made up of 16 amino acids. Trimming shortened V by 3 bases and J by 2 bases, and 17 bases separated the two germline ends. The V gene's germline CDR1 is MDHEN and CDR2 SYDVKM. CDR3 loop: CASSFFLLDSAYEQYF. In DNA form, the CDR3 reads TGTGCCAGCAGTTTCTTCCTGTTGGACAGTGCCTACGAGCAGTACTTC.

CDR3 loop: CSARDRGARLAAYNEQFF. CDR3 DNA: TGCAGTGCTAGAGATCGTGGGGCGCGACTAGCGGCCTACAATGAGCAGTTCTTC. The gene calls are TRBV20-1 and TRBJ2-1, with TRBD2 matching 9 bases. The CDR3 is made up of 18 amino acids. V shed 0 bases, J shed 2 bases, and the junction held 11 bases outside the gene matches. The germline V gene encodes CDR1 DFQATT and CDR2 SNEGSKA (reference sequence).